These T cell receptor beta chains were read from a single sample in a study of blood T cells in healthy people across ages. In TCRdb, the 5' RACE reads were re-called with MiXCR into one record per CDR3 protein. The profile shows about 730,000 distinct CDR3 sequences, about 40% of them singletons. The sample taken for sequencing was blood. All receptors come from an older woman in good health. Each CDR3 is given with its conserved first and last residue. A D gene is named only where the DNA matches it firmly. The size entry is marked missing in some rows and otherwise reads once, few, many or a size class.

v_call: TRBV5-1
clone_size: few
j_call: TRBJ2-7
d_call: TRBD1
cdr3_nt: TGCGCCAGCAGCTTACAGGGGGCCACCGACGAGCAGTACTTC
cdr3_aa: CASSLQGATDEQYF

v_call: TRBV7-3
clone_size: few
j_call: TRBJ2-1
d_call: TRBD2
cdr3_nt: TGTGCCAGCAGCTTAAGACTAGCGGGGCCTGAGCAGTTCTTC
cdr3_aa: CASSLRLAGPEQFF

v_call: TRBV12-3/TRBV12-4
clone_size: .
j_call: TRBJ2-2
d_call: TRBD1
cdr3_nt: TGTGCCAGCAGGCGGACAGGGGGTTCCGGGGAGCTGTTTTTT
cdr3_aa: CASRRTGGSGELFF

v_call: TRBV29-1
clone_size: .
j_call: TRBJ1-5
d_call: .
cdr3_nt: TGCAGCGTTGGAGCAGGGGCTGGCCAGCCCCAGCATTTT
cdr3_aa: CSVGAGAGQPQHF

v_call: TRBV5-5
clone_size: .
j_call: TRBJ2-7
d_call: .
cdr3_nt: TGTGCCAGCAGCTTGGTAGGGTTCCGTTACGAGCAGTACTTC
cdr3_aa: CASSLVGFRYEQYF

v_call: TRBV6-2/TRBV6-3
clone_size: few
j_call: TRBJ2-3
d_call: TRBD2
cdr3_nt: TGTGCCAGCAGTCTTGCGGCGGGAGGGTCAGATACGCAGTATTTT
cdr3_aa: CASSLAAGGSDTQYF

v_call: TRBV9
clone_size: few
j_call: TRBJ2-6
d_call: .
cdr3_nt: TGTGCCAGCAGCGTAGCTAGCTCTGGGGCCAACGTCCTGACTTTC
cdr3_aa: CASSVASSGANVLTF

v_call: TRBV29-1
clone_size: .
j_call: TRBJ1-3
d_call: .
cdr3_nt: TGCAGCGTCAAGTTATACTCTGGAAACACCATATATTTT
cdr3_aa: CSVKLYSGNTIYF

v_call: TRBV4-2
clone_size: .
j_call: TRBJ2-3
d_call: .
cdr3_nt: TGTGCCAGCAGCCAAGGGCAAGAGGCAGATACGCAGTATTTT
cdr3_aa: CASSQGQEADTQYF

v_call: TRBV5-1
clone_size: .
j_call: TRBJ2-1
d_call: .
cdr3_nt: TGCGCCAGCAGCTTGTTTTTGCGGAACAATGAGCAGTTCTTC
cdr3_aa: CASSLFLRNNEQFF

v_call: TRBV20-1
clone_size: few
j_call: TRBJ1-1
d_call: .
cdr3_nt: TGCAGTGCTGAAACCGGGGGACTCTCCGCTTTCTTT
cdr3_aa: CSAETGGLSAFF

v_call: TRBV12-3/TRBV12-4
clone_size: many
j_call: TRBJ2-3
d_call: .
cdr3_nt: TGTGCCAGCAGTTTAACCGAAACAGATACGCAGTATTTT
cdr3_aa: CASSLTETDTQYF

v_call: TRBV7-2
clone_size: .
j_call: TRBJ2-5
d_call: .
cdr3_nt: TGTGCCAGCAGCCCAGGGGTTCAAGAGACCCAGTACTTC
cdr3_aa: CASSPGVQETQYF

v_call: TRBV28
clone_size: .
j_call: TRBJ2-5
d_call: .
cdr3_nt: TGTGCCAGCAGTTCCCGGACGGATTACCAAGAGACCCAGTACTTC
cdr3_aa: CASSSRTDYQETQYF

v_call: TRBV12-5
clone_size: .
j_call: TRBJ1-2
d_call: .
cdr3_nt: TGTGCTAGTGGTTTGCTCGACCCTGAACGCTATGGCTACACCTTC
cdr3_aa: CASGLLDPERYGYTF

v_call: TRBV6-4
clone_size: few
j_call: TRBJ2-3
d_call: .
cdr3_nt: TGTGCCAGCAGTGACTCAGAGGAAGATACGCAGTATTTT
cdr3_aa: CASSDSEEDTQYF

v_call: TRBV9
clone_size: .
j_call: TRBJ2-7
d_call: .
cdr3_nt: TGTGCCAGCAGCGCTACCGGGGGCCGGAGCCCTGAGCAGTACTTC
cdr3_aa: CASSATGGRSPEQYF

v_call: TRBV20-1
clone_size: .
j_call: TRBJ1-1
d_call: TRBD1
cdr3_nt: TGCAGTGCTAGTCGACAGGGGATGAACACTGAAGCTTTCTTT
cdr3_aa: CSASRQGMNTEAFF

v_call: TRBV7-7
clone_size: few
j_call: TRBJ2-2
d_call: TRBD1
cdr3_nt: TGTGCTAGCAGCCCATACCGGGACAGGGCCGCCGGGGAGCTGTTTTTT
cdr3_aa: CASSPYRDRAAGELFF

v_call: TRBV28
clone_size: few
j_call: TRBJ2-7
d_call: .
cdr3_nt: TGTGCCACCATACGGACCGGTGGCGGCTACGAGCAGTACTTC
cdr3_aa: CATIRTGGGYEQYF

v_call: TRBV28
clone_size: .
j_call: TRBJ2-7
d_call: TRBD1
cdr3_nt: TGTGCCAGCACCTCAAAAAGCCAGGGGGCCGACGAGCAGTACTTC
cdr3_aa: CASTSKSQGADEQYF

v_call: TRBV6-5
clone_size: .
j_call: TRBJ1-6
d_call: .
cdr3_nt: TGTGCCAGCAGTTATATGGAGCCGGTGCGTTCACCCCTCCACTTT
cdr3_aa: CASSYMEPVRSPLHF

v_call: TRBV25-1
clone_size: few
j_call: TRBJ1-5
d_call: .
cdr3_nt: TGTGCCAGCAGTGAGGGGGTTTGGGGCAATCAGCCCCAGCATTTT
cdr3_aa: CASSEGVWGNQPQHF

v_call: TRBV10-3
clone_size: .
j_call: TRBJ2-1
d_call: .
cdr3_nt: TGTGCCACCAGTGAGAGCCGCAGGAACTCCTACAATGAGCAGTTCTTC
cdr3_aa: CATSESRRNSYNEQFF

v_call: TRBV20-1
clone_size: .
j_call: TRBJ2-7
d_call: .
cdr3_nt: TGCAGTGCTAGAGCCGGGCCCTTTTACGAGCAGTACTTC
cdr3_aa: CSARAGPFYEQYF

v_call: TRBV29-1
clone_size: .
j_call: TRBJ1-2
d_call: TRBD1
cdr3_nt: TGCAGCGTTGAGGTGGGGACAGATCATGGCTACACCTTC
cdr3_aa: CSVEVGTDHGYTF

v_call: TRBV25-1
clone_size: .
j_call: TRBJ2-3
d_call: TRBD2
cdr3_nt: TGTGCCAGCAGTGTTAGCGGGCTAGCGGGCACAGATACGCAGTATTTT
cdr3_aa: CASSVSGLAGTDTQYF

v_call: TRBV28
clone_size: .
j_call: TRBJ2-1
d_call: .
cdr3_nt: TGTGCCAGCAGTTTTGGGAGGACTATACCCTACAATGAGCAGTTCTTC
cdr3_aa: CASSFGRTIPYNEQFF

v_call: TRBV6-5
clone_size: .
j_call: TRBJ2-2
d_call: .
cdr3_nt: TGTGCCAGCACTGGGGGTGCCGGGGAGCTGTTTTTT
cdr3_aa: CASTGGAGELFF

v_call: TRBV9
clone_size: .
j_call: TRBJ2-5
d_call: .
cdr3_nt: TGTGCCAGCAGCGTAGGGTTGGATCAAGAGACCCAGTACTTC
cdr3_aa: CASSVGLDQETQYF

v_call: TRBV7-2
clone_size: few
j_call: TRBJ1-1
d_call: .
cdr3_nt: TGTGCCAGCAGCTTAAGTTCGTACACTGAAGCTTTCTTT
cdr3_aa: CASSLSSYTEAFF

v_call: TRBV27
clone_size: few
j_call: TRBJ2-7
d_call: .
cdr3_nt: TGTGCCAGCAGGACAGCCCGTCGAGAGCAGTACTTC
cdr3_aa: CASRTARREQYF

v_call: TRBV11-2
clone_size: .
j_call: TRBJ2-1
d_call: TRBD1
cdr3_nt: TGTGCCAGCAGGGCAACCGGGACAGGGGTCGTGCATGAGCAGTTCTTC
cdr3_aa: CASRATGTGVVHEQFF

v_call: TRBV6-5
clone_size: .
j_call: TRBJ1-6
d_call: .
cdr3_nt: TGTGCCAGCAGACGACAGGAGGAGGGTTCACCCCTCCACTTT
cdr3_aa: CASRRQEEGSPLHF

v_call: TRBV20-1
clone_size: many
j_call: TRBJ2-1
d_call: TRBD2
cdr3_nt: TGCAGTGCTAGCGCCCAGGGACTAGCGGGAGGCAATGAGCAGTTCTTC
cdr3_aa: CSASAQGLAGGNEQFF

v_call: TRBV9
clone_size: many
j_call: TRBJ2-7
d_call: TRBD2
cdr3_nt: TGTGCCAGCAGCGGGGAGGGCTACGAGCAGTACTTC
cdr3_aa: CASSGEGYEQYF

v_call: TRBV9
clone_size: many
j_call: TRBJ2-1
d_call: TRBD2
cdr3_nt: TGTGCCAGCAGCCCTAGCGGGACTTACAATGAGCAGTTCTTC
cdr3_aa: CASSPSGTYNEQFF

v_call: TRBV7-2
clone_size: .
j_call: TRBJ1-2
d_call: TRBD1
cdr3_nt: TGTGCCAGCAGCCCCGACAGGGCCTATGGCTACACCTTC
cdr3_aa: CASSPDRAYGYTF